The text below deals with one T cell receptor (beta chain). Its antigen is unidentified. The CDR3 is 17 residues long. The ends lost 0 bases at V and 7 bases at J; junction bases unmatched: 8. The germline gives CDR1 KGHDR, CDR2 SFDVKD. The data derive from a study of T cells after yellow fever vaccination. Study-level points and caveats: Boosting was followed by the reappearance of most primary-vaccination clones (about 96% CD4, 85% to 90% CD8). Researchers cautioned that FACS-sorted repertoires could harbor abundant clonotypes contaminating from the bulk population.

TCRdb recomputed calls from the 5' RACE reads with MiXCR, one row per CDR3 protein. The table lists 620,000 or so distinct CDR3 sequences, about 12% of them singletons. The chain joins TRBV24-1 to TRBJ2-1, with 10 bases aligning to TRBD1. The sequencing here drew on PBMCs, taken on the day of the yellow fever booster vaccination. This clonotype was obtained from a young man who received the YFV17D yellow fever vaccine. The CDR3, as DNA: TGTGCCACCAGTGATTTGACCGGGGACAGGGGTAGGAATGAGCAGTTCTTC. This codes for CATSDLTGDRGRNEQFF.